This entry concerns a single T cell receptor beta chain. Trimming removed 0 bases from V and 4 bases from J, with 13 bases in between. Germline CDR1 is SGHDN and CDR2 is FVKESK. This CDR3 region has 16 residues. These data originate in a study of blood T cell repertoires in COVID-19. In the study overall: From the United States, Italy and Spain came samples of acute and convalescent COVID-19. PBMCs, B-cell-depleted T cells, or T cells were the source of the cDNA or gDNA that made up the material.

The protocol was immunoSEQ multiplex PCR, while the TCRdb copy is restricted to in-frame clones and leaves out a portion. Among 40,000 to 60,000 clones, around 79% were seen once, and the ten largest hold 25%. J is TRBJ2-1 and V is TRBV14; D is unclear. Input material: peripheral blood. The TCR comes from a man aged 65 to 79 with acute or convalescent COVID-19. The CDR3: CASSQDREMYYNEQFF. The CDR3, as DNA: TGTGCCAGCAGCCAAGATCGAGAAATGTATTACAATGAGCAGTTCTTC.